A single sample is the source of the 5 T cell receptor beta chains below, sequenced in a study of blood T cell repertoires in COVID-19. TCRdb's table, derived via immunoSEQ multiplex PCR, lists solely in-frame clones and lacks some. The sample has approximately 170,000 clones, 82% seen once. The sequenced sample consisted of peripheral blood. These receptors came from a woman aged 80 or over with active or convalescent COVID-19.

The chain combines TRBV27 with TRBJ1-3; 7 bases agree with TRBD1. Per germline, CDR1 MNHEY and CDR2 SMNVEV (reference sequence). The CDR3 loop spans 16 amino acids. With 7 bases clipped from V and 9 bases from J, the junction kept 18 bases outside the gene matches. CDR3 DNA sequence: TGTGCCAGCATCGTACAGGGGACCGGAGAAGCCGCCACCATATATTTT. Amino acids: CASIVQGTGEAATIYF.

This rearrangement joins TRBV2 to TRBJ1-1, with TRBD1 identical over 9 bases. V trimming: 8 bases; J trimming: 6 bases; junction bases outside the gene matches: 13. The CDR3 covers 15 residues. Per the germline V gene, CDR1 is SNHLY and CDR2 is FYNNEI. CDR3 sequence (DNA): TGTGCCAGCGTGGGGGACAGGGCGGTTGACCCTGAAGCTTTCTTT. Encoded protein: CASVGDRAVDPEAFF.

V and J are TRBV5-1 and TRBJ2-2, with TRBD1 as a possible D gene (5 bases). The length of the CDR3 is 16 residues. V was clipped by 0 bases and J by 4 bases, with 13 bases between them. CDR1 is SGHRS, CDR2 YFSETQ, per germline. CDR3 nucleotide sequence: TGCGCCAGCAGCTTGGGGGCCAGGGTGGTCACCGGGGAGCTGTTTTTT. This codes for CASSLGARVVTGELFF.

A single count supports this clone. This chain uses TRBV6-5 with TRBJ1-5, with a tentative D call TRBD1 (5 bases). Between the trimmed V and J ends, which lost 6 bases and 6 bases, there was a span of 15 bases. Per germline, CDR1 MNHEY and CDR2 SVGAGI. The CDR3 runs to 14 residues. The CDR3 loop is CASSPLGQGQPQHF. The DNA of the CDR3 is TGTGCCAGCAGCCCACTTGGTCAGGGTCAGCCCCAGCATTTT.

The V gene is TRBV28, the J gene TRBJ1-4, with TRBD1 matching 8 bases. The CDR3 totals 16 residues. The V gene end was trimmed by 8 bases and the J gene end by 7 bases; junction bases not matched to a gene: 15. CDR1 is MDHEN, CDR2 SYDVKM, per germline. The CDR3 protein is CASPPPGGRGGEKLFF. The CDR3 DNA sequence: TGTGCCAGCCCCCCGCCAGGGGGCAGAGGAGGTGAAAAACTGTTTTTT.